This TCR beta chain was recovered during a study of patients and donors after allogeneic stem cell transplantation. TCRdb passed the RT-PCR reads through MiXCR, listing each CDR3 protein once. The sample carries some 200,000 distinct CDR3 sequences, about 40% recorded once. The CDR3 covers 15 residues. The germline V and J ends were trimmed by 5 bases and 1 base, with 15 bases remaining between them. This clonotype has just one count. What was sequenced was blood, either unsorted or a sorted T cell fraction (not recorded which). The chain combines TRBV5-3 with TRBJ1-1, with D hard to call. TRBV5-3 qualifies as an ORF whose function is uncertain. The source is a human donor who was either an allogeneic HSCT recipient or a stem cell or donor lymphocyte infusion donor (not recorded which). It is not recorded whose cells these are; they may come from a transplant donor. The CDR3 DNA is TGTGCCAGAAGTCCTCCCCAGCTCCAGAACACTGAAGCTTTCTTT. This gives the protein CARSPPQLQNTEAFF.